This TCR beta chain was retrieved from a study of T cells in localized non-small cell lung cancer. Regarding this clone: Antigen: not known.

Using immunoSEQ multiplex PCR, the repertoire was profiled, and TCRdb retains in-frame clones only, with some absent. This repertoire shows 31,000 or so clones, nearly 90% found once; its top ten account for around 4.2%. General study findings and limits: A median of roughly 55 of the top 100 tumor clones appeared in adjacent lung, which was paired and uninvolved. Without multi-region sequencing, intratumor heterogeneity could not be excluded.

The CDR3 loop spans 11 amino acids. V lost 4 bases and J lost 12, with 15 bases in between. Germline V gene data show CDR1 as SQVTM and CDR2 as ANQGSEA. The chain couples TRBV29-1 to TRBJ1-1, with D perhaps matching TRBD1 (6 bases). The receptor was isolated from a woman aged 35-70 years with stage III lung adenocarcinoma. Material: peripheral blood mononuclear cells, obtained before any cancer treatment. The CDR3 nucleotides are TGCAGCGTTGCCTTCGGACAGAAACCTTTCTTT. Its translation: CSVAFGQKPFF.